Shown below are 2 T cell receptor beta chains from a single sample sequenced in a study of T-cell reconstitution after alpha-beta-depleted transplantation in children. Unique molecular identifiers tagged the TCRbeta library. Each CDR3 protein is one row after TCRdb ran MiXCR on the PCR reads. The sample lists some 500,000 distinct CDR3 sequences, around 18% occurring once. The sequenced sample was PBMCs from the stem cell graft donor, obtained from the stem cell graft. The receptors come from a human donor who donated a stem cell graft to a child with acute lymphoblastic leukemia.

The table lists this clonotype with a few counts. The V call is TRBV5-1, the J call TRBJ2-2, with 10 bases aligning to TRBD1. CDR3 size: 15 residues. From germline, CDR1 is SGHRS and CDR2 YFSETQ. Trimming took 4 bases from V and 4 from J; bases not matched to a gene: 4. CDR3 sequence (DNA): TGCGCCAGCAGCCGGGACAGGGGTCCCACCGGGGAGCTGTTTTTT. It yields the protein CASSRDRGPTGELFF.

This rearrangement joins TRBV7-2 to TRBJ2-3, with D hard to call. Trimming removed 2 bases from V and 4 bases from J, with 13 bases in between. Germline V gene sequence: CDR1 SGHTA, CDR2 FQGNSA. This CDR3 is 15 amino acids long. This CDR3 is CASSLIPGLPDTQYF. The CDR3, as DNA: TGTGCCAGCAGCTTAATTCCCGGGCTCCCAGATACGCAGTATTTT.